Below, 8 T cell receptor beta chains from the same sample are listed, as sequenced in a study of cytomegalovirus exposure and HLA in healthy donors. Repertoires were generated with immunoSEQ multiplex PCR, while TCRdb's copy carries only in-frame clones and drops some. The sample consists of approximately 270,000 clones, 65% to 90% of them appearing once. The sample was PBMCs. The receptors come from a woman aged 18-30 years in good health and CMV-seronegative.

This clone has only a few counts. The chain links TRBV27 to TRBJ2-3; 7 bases map to TRBD1. This CDR3 is built from 13 residues. Germline CDR1 MNHEY, CDR2 SMNVEV (reference sequence). Trimming at V came to 5 bases and at J to 6 bases, leaving 5 bases not matched to a gene. The CDR3 spells CASSRQGLDTQYF. In DNA form, the CDR3 reads TGTGCCAGCAGTCGACAGGGCCTGGATACGCAGTATTTT.

The chain carries TRBV7-2 and TRBJ2-7, with unresolved D. CDR1 and CDR2 (germline): SGHTA, FQGNSA. Trimming cost V 5 bases and J 0 bases, with 11 bases left between them. The CDR3 is made up of 14 amino acids. In DNA, the CDR3 is TGTGCCAGCAGCCCTAGGCCAGACTCCTACGAGCAGTACTTC. It specifies CASSPRPDSYEQYF.

J is TRBJ2-1 and V is TRBV6-1; TRBD2 matches at 7 bases. Trimming removed 7 bases from V and 4 bases from J; junction bases left unmatched: 7. Germline V gene lookup returns CDR1 MNHNS and CDR2 SASEGT. The CDR3 spans 14 residues. The CDR3 here is CASTPGTTYNEQFF. The CDR3 nucleotides are TGTGCCAGCACTCCCGGGACTACTTACAATGAGCAGTTCTTC.

The sample holds one count of this clone. This chain joins TRBV13 and TRBJ1-4; D perhaps matches TRBD1 (6 bases). The germline CDR1 and CDR2 sequences are PRHDT and FYEKMQ (reference sequence). The V end was cut by 2 bases, the J end by 7 bases, with 11 bases between. The CDR3 totals 14 residues. The CDR3 DNA reads as TGTGCCAGCAGCTTAAGAGGGGGTGCTGAAAAACTGTTTTTT. Protein sequence: CASSLRGGAEKLFF.

The chain is built from TRBV9 and TRBJ2-7; D gene uncertain. V was clipped by 0 bases and J by 2 bases, with 9 bases between them. The CDR3 is 14 amino acids. Per the germline V gene, CDR1 is SGDLS and CDR2 is YYNGEE. CDR3 in DNA: TGTGCCAGCAGCGTAGATTGGTCAGCCTACGAGCAGTACTTC. Residues: CASSVDWSAYEQYF.

The chain combines TRBV19 with TRBJ2-5; 7 bases are a match to TRBD2. The V and J ends lost 3 bases and 5 bases, in that order; junction bases with no gene match: 6. The CDR3 covers 14 residues. Germline CDR1 reads LNHDA; CDR2 reads SQIVND (reference sequence). The CDR3 DNA reads TGTGCCAGTAGTATGGCTAGCGGACGGGAGACCCAGTACTTC. Its protein product is CASSMASGRETQYF.

The J gene is TRBJ2-7, the V gene TRBV28; 9 bases line up with TRBD1. CDR3 length equals 15 residues. The ends lost 6 bases at V and 2 bases at J; junction bases unmatched: 8. In germline, CDR1 is MDHEN, CDR2 SYDVKM. The CDR3 sequence: CASSLTGGPTYEQYF. DNA of the CDR3: TGTGCCAGCAGCCTTACAGGGGGCCCAACCTACGAGCAGTACTTC.

V and J are TRBV27 and TRBJ1-1; TRBD1 aligns across 9 bases. The CDR3 runs 14 residues. Losses at the gene ends were 3 bases for V and 4 bases for J; bases not matched to a gene: 3. Germline loops: CDR1 MNHEY, CDR2 SMNVEV (reference sequence). CDR3 protein: CASSFNRGRTEAFF. Here the CDR3 DNA reads TGTGCCAGCAGTTTTAACAGGGGGCGCACTGAAGCTTTCTTT.